This note documents a single T cell receptor beta chain sequence. The sample comes from a study of blood T cell repertoires in COVID-19. Study-level background: COVID-19 samples collected from the United States, Italy and Spain covered acute and convalescent phases. PBMCs, B-cell-depleted T cells, or T cells were the source of the cDNA or gDNA that made up the material.

CDR3 size: 16 residues. Germline V CDR1 and CDR2: SGHRS, YFSETQ. Trimming cost V 4 bases and J 0 bases; bases outside gene matches: 7. Here immunoSEQ multiplex PCR was the method, and the copy in TCRdb shows in-frame clones only, minus some. The profile shows about 250,000 clones, roughly 83% of them singletons. The sample consisted of peripheral blood. This clonotype was obtained from a man older than 75 with acute or convalescent COVID-19. J is TRBJ2-7 and V is TRBV5-1, with 10 bases lining up with TRBD2. The CDR3 sequence: CASSATLAGASYEQYF. CDR3 in DNA: TGCGCCAGCAGCGCAACCCTAGCGGGGGCCTCCTACGAGCAGTACTTC.